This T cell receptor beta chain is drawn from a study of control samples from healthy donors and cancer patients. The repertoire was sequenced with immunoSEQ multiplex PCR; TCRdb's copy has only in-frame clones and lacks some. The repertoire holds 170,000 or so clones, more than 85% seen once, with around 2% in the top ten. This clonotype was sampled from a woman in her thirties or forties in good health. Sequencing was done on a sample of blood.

DNA for the CDR3: TGTGCCAGCAGTTTAGGATTGGGACAGGGTATGGGCTACACCTTC. It is translated as CASSLGLGQGMGYTF. This rearrangement joins TRBV27 to TRBJ1-2, with TRBD1 matching over 9 bases. Germline loops: CDR1 MNHEY, CDR2 SMNVEV (reference sequence). This CDR3 has 15 amino acids. V was pared by 2 bases and J by 8 bases, with 9 bases of the junction left unmatched.